The 23 T cell receptor beta chains in this list originate from one sample, sequenced in a study of blood T cells in healthy people across ages. Together with a sample-barcoded 5' primer, a J-beta primer mix was included in a second PCR lasting about 7 to 12 cycles. TCRdb reprocessed the 5' RACE reads with MiXCR, giving one entry per CDR3 protein. The profile covers about 1.8 million distinct CDR3 sequences, with roughly 49% appearing a single time and approximately 2.1% taken by the ten largest. The sequenced sample consisted of blood. The receptors shown here come from a woman in her thirties or forties in good health.

This rearrangement joins TRBV4-3 to TRBJ1-2; 9 bases line up with TRBD1. Germline V gene sequence: CDR1 LGHNA, CDR2 YSLEER. After removal of 5 bases from V and 7 bases from J, the junction contained 8 bases not matched to a gene. This CDR3 contains 14 residues. The CDR3 nucleotides read TGCGCCAGCAGCTTGATACAGGGGGCGAGTGGCTACACCTTC. The encoded protein is CASSLIQGASGYTF.

The chain recombines TRBV20-1 with TRBJ2-3; D may be TRBD2 (6 bases). The V end lost 5 bases, the J end lost 1 base, and 10 bases lay between the germline ends. Looked up from germline, CDR1 is DFQATT and CDR2 is SNEGSKA (reference sequence). This CDR3 has 13 amino acids. The CDR3 protein is CSAHSGGTDTQYF. The CDR3 region has the DNA TGCAGTGCTCACTCGGGGGGCACAGATACGCAGTATTTT.

A few counts support this clonotype. The rearrangement links TRBV7-2 to TRBJ1-2, with D unresolved. The CDR3 is made up of 12 amino acids. Between the trimmed V and J ends, which lost 5 bases and 8 bases, there was a span of 12 bases. Germline V lookup: CDR1 SGHTA, CDR2 FQGNSA. This chain's CDR3 is CASSPVGGGYTF. The CDR3 DNA follows: TGTGCCAGCAGCCCGGTGGGAGGGGGCTACACCTTC.

The genes are TRBV2 and TRBJ2-5, with D perhaps TRBD2 (7 bases). With the DNA end fitting TRBJ2-7 better, the J assignment may be wrong. The germline CDR1 and CDR2 sequences are SNHLY and FYNNEI. The CDR3 loop spans 14 amino acids. The DNA for the CDR3 is TGTGCCAGCAGTATAACGGGGGGCCTAGGCGAGCAGTACTTC. Translated: CASSITGGLGEQYF.

This clonotype was detected only a few times. This chain uses TRBV7-2 with TRBJ2-7, with no clear D. Trimming pared 1 base from V and 6 bases from J, leaving 16 bases between. Germline CDR1 reads SGHTA; CDR2 reads FQGNSA. CDR3 size: 15 residues. Here the CDR3 reads CASSLGNSETTEQYF. Here the CDR3 DNA reads TGTGCCAGCAGCTTAGGAAACTCGGAGACCACCGAGCAGTACTTC. Full variable domain (missing parts from reference TRBV7-2 and TRBJ2-7): GAGVSQSPSNKVTEKGKDVELRCDPISGHTALYWYRQSLGQGLEFLIYFQGNSAPDKSGLPSDRFSAERTGGSVSTLTIQRTQQEDSAVYLCASSLGNSETTEQYFGPGTRLTVT.

With regard to this clonotype: This likely comes from a read error, as the CDR3 has no conserved phenylalanine or tryptophan at its end. Because the CDR3's place on the DNA is in doubt, the DNA is left out and the CDR3 is given as listed by TCRdb. V usage is TRBV5-1 and J usage is TRBJ2-6; TRBD1, the table's D call, lacks a check against the DNA. The CDR3 length equals 17 residues, ends included. Germline CDR1 reads SGHRS; CDR2 reads YFSETQ. CDR3 sequence: CASSVLDSASGANILTI.

The J gene is TRBJ1-3, the V gene TRBV12-3 or TRBV12-4, with TRBD1 matching over 10 bases. V was pared by 5 bases and J by 7 bases, with 8 bases of the junction left unmatched. The CDR3 length is 15 residues. The CDR3 is CASSSRQGAGNTIYF. CDR3 DNA sequence: TGTGCCAGCAGTAGCAGACAGGGGGCCGGGAACACCATATATTTT.

The chain carries TRBV20-1 and TRBJ2-3; 10 bases line up with TRBD1. The germline CDR1 and CDR2 sequences are DFQATT and SNEGSKA (reference sequence). Germline trimming cut 3 bases from V and 4 bases from J; bases unmatched to any gene: 19. The CDR3 is made up of 19 amino acids. The CDR3 sequence is CSASPPGPGQGKSPDTQYF. CDR3 in DNA: TGCAGTGCTAGCCCCCCGGGCCCGGGACAGGGGAAATCTCCAGATACGCAGTATTTT.

This sequence joins TRBV10-3 and TRBJ2-7; D is perhaps TRBD1 (7 bases). The germline V gene has CDR1 ENHRY and CDR2 SYGVKD. V lost 9 bases, J lost 0 bases, and 15 bases lay in between. The CDR3 extends over 14 amino acids. The CDR3 nucleotides read TGTGCCATTTCGCAGGGGGGCCCCTCCTACGAGCAGTACTTC. It is translated as CAISQGGPSYEQYF.

The chain recombines TRBV29-1 with TRBJ2-7, with unresolved D. In germline, CDR1 is SQVTM, CDR2 ANQGSEA. This CDR3 has 13 amino acids. V was pared by 6 bases and J by 0 bases, with 12 bases between. The DNA for the CDR3 is TGCAGCGTCGTGGACGGAAGCTCCTACGAGCAGTACTTC. Its translation is CSVVDGSSYEQYF.

The rearrangement links TRBV28 to TRBJ1-2, with 9 bases matching TRBD1. The junction had 9 bases not matched to a gene; V was cut back by 8 bases and J by 8 bases. The CDR3 totals 13 residues. Germline V gene sequence: CDR1 MDHEN, CDR2 SYDVKM. The CDR3: CASHGTGRLGYTF. The CDR3 coding sequence is TGTGCCAGCCACGGGACAGGGCGGTTAGGCTACACCTTC.

This clonotype came up a few times. The chain recombines TRBV6-2 or TRBV6-3 with TRBJ2-1; TRBD2 matches at 11 bases. CDR3 size: 16 residues. Per the germline V gene, CDR1 is MNHEY and CDR2 is SVGEGT. The ends lost 1 base at V and 8 bases at J; junction bases unmatched: 7. CDR3 region: CASSYLAGGLEDEQFF. DNA of the CDR3: TGTGCCAGCAGTTACTTAGCGGGGGGGCTTGAGGATGAGCAGTTCTTC.

In this sample, this clonotype turned up a few times. The genes are TRBV7-2 and TRBJ1-2; 7 bases fit TRBD1. Germline lookup yields CDR1 SGHTA and CDR2 FQGNSA. The CDR3 consists of 14 residues. V shed 1 base, J shed 6 bases, and the junction held 5 bases outside the gene matches. The CDR3 protein is CASSLVGTANGYTF. DNA for the CDR3: TGTGCCAGCAGCTTAGTAGGGACAGCAAATGGCTACACCTTC.

V is TRBV20-1 and J is TRBJ1-5, with a weak D call TRBD1 (5 bases). Germline V gene lookup returns CDR1 DFQATT and CDR2 SNEGSKA (reference sequence). The CDR3 is made up of 13 amino acids. The germline V and J ends were trimmed by 2 bases and 6 bases, with 11 bases remaining between them. CDR3 amino acids: CSARQVGGQPQHF. In DNA, the CDR3 is TGCAGTGCTAGACAGGTGGGGGGTCAGCCCCAGCATTTT.

CDR3 DNA sequence: TGTGCCAGCAGCTCAACTCCGGGACTAGCGGGGGCCCTTCTCTACGAGCAGTACTTC. Its protein product is CASSSTPGLAGALLYEQYF. The chain is built from TRBV7-3 and TRBJ2-7; 14 positions match TRBD2. Germline V gene data show CDR1 as SGHTA and CDR2 as FQGTGA. The trim removed 4 bases at V and 3 bases at J, leaving 14 bases unmatched. The CDR3 contains 19 residues.

Only one count was recorded for this clonotype. The chain's CDR3 is CSVVGGKAGGLKETQYF. In DNA, the CDR3 is TGCAGTGTGGTCGGGGGTAAAGCGGGGGGCCTCAAAGAGACCCAGTACTTC. The chain carries TRBV20-1 and TRBJ2-5; the match to TRBD2 covers 9 bases. The length of the CDR3 is 17 residues. Trimming cost V 7 bases and J 3 bases; bases outside gene matches: 18. The germline V gene encodes CDR1 DFQATT and CDR2 SNEGSKA (reference sequence).

This clonotype was picked up a small number of times. This chain connects TRBV6-5 to TRBJ2-3; 8 bases fit TRBD1. This CDR3 comprises 14 residues. Per the germline V gene, CDR1 is MNHEY and CDR2 is SVGAGI. V trimming: 11 bases; J trimming: 5 bases; junction bases outside the gene matches: 12. The CDR3 sequence is CASRGGTGIDTQYF. In DNA form, the CDR3 reads TGTGCCTCCCGAGGAGGGACAGGTATAGATACGCAGTATTTT.

This chain uses TRBV28 with TRBJ1-2; 8 bases line up with TRBD1. CDR1 is MDHEN, CDR2 SYDVKM, per germline. The trim removed 10 bases at V and 3 bases at J, leaving 7 bases unmatched. This CDR3 region has 13 residues. The CDR3 spells CATHRGTYYGYTF. In DNA, the CDR3 is TGTGCCACCCACAGGGGGACCTACTATGGCTACACCTTC.

In its sample, this clonotype was seen a few times. The V gene is TRBV7-3, the J gene TRBJ2-3, with D maybe TRBD2 (6 bases). With 2 bases removed from V and 5 bases from J, the gap between germline ends came to 14 bases. This CDR3 spans 15 amino acids. The germline CDR1 and CDR2 sequences are SGHTA and FQGTGA. The DNA of the CDR3 is TGTGCCAGCAGCTTAGGCGGGGCAACCCTAGATACGCAGTATTTT. The encoded protein is CASSLGGATLDTQYF.

J is TRBJ2-5 and V is TRBV4-1, with D perhaps matching TRBD2 (6 bases). Trimming left V 4 bases short and J 5 bases short, with 17 bases between. This CDR3 comprises 15 residues. Germline assignment: CDR1 MGHRA and CDR2 YSYEKL. CDR3 region: CASSLQGTPAETQYF. Here the CDR3 DNA reads TGCGCCAGCAGCCTACAAGGGACTCCGGCGGAGACCCAGTACTTC.

This rearrangement joins TRBV2 to TRBJ2-1; the match to TRBD1 covers 7 bases. Per the germline V gene, CDR1 is SNHLY and CDR2 is FYNNEI. The CDR3 totals 14 residues. V lost 3 bases and J lost 8; bases outside the gene matches: 7. CDR3 residues: CASSDDRVSYEQFF. CDR3 nucleotides: TGTGCCAGCAGTGACGACAGGGTTTCGTATGAGCAGTTCTTC.

V usage is TRBV27 and J usage is TRBJ2-7; 8 bases match TRBD2. V shed 8 bases and J 4 bases; nucleotides not matched to a gene: 16. The CDR3 consists of 16 residues. Germline loops: CDR1 MNHEY, CDR2 SMNVEV (reference sequence). This CDR3 is CASSGESGGPVYEQYF. The CDR3 DNA reads as TGTGCCAGCTCGGGGGAGAGCGGGGGCCCAGTTTACGAGCAGTACTTC.

This sequence joins TRBV6-5 and TRBJ1-5; D not certain. The CDR3 loop spans 13 amino acids. Trimming shortened V by 5 bases and J by 9 bases, and 14 bases separated the two germline ends. In germline, CDR1 is MNHEY, CDR2 SVGAGI. The CDR3 DNA reads TGTGCCAGCAGTCTCCGACCCGACGGGCCCCAGCATTTT. It encodes CASSLRPDGPQHF.